The 24 T cell receptor beta chains reported below all come from one sample, sequenced in a study of cytotoxic CD8 clonotypes in ibrutinib-treated CLL. The data were produced by immunoSEQ multiplex PCR, yet TCRdb's version contains in-frame clones alone and is incomplete. This sample carries about 92,000 clones, around 77% of them seen once, and the ten largest clones take about 22%. The sequencing here drew on PBMCs, taken after 24 months of ibrutinib treatment. Receptors were obtained from a human donor with chronic lymphocytic leukemia.

V is TRBV2 and J is TRBJ1-1, with D perhaps TRBD1 (5 bases). Germline assignment: CDR1 SNHLY and CDR2 FYNNEI. The CDR3 length is 13 residues. Between the trimmed V and J ends, which lost 7 bases and 4 bases, there was a span of 13 bases. The CDR3 here is CASNFQGRTEAFF. In DNA form, the CDR3 reads TGTGCCAGCAATTTTCAGGGTCGCACTGAAGCTTTCTTT.

The chain employs TRBV19 and TRBJ2-2; D remains ambiguous. This CDR3 comprises 15 residues. Trimming removed 8 bases from V and 3 bases from J, with 16 bases in between. Per germline, CDR1 LNHDA and CDR2 SQIVND (reference sequence). The CDR3 DNA is TGTGCCAGTTTCGAGCGTCATTTAGACACCGGGGAGCTGTTTTTT. Amino acid sequence: CASFERHLDTGELFF.

This chain connects TRBV5-1 to TRBJ2-7, with TRBD1 matching 9 bases. The CDR3 is made up of 16 amino acids. V was clipped by 2 bases and J by 4 bases; unmatched bases: 10. Germline V lookup: CDR1 SGHRS, CDR2 YFSETQ. The CDR3 nucleotides are TGCGCCAGCAGCTTAGGCCCCCGGGACAGGGATTACGAGCAGTACTTC. It translates to CASSLGPRDRDYEQYF.

The chain employs TRBV9 and TRBJ2-3; 7 bases are shared with TRBD1. Germline values: CDR1 SGDLS, CDR2 YYNGEE. The CDR3 has 17 residues. With 3 bases clipped from V and 0 bases from J, the junction kept 10 bases outside the gene matches. CDR3 in amino acids: CASSARRQGISTDTQYF. The CDR3 nucleotides read TGTGCCAGCAGCGCCCGCAGACAGGGTATAAGCACAGATACGCAGTATTTT.

This chain joins TRBV4-2 and TRBJ2-7, with 9 bases identical to TRBD1. V dropped 1 base and J dropped 4; count of bases not matched to a gene: 11. Germline CDR1 is LGHNA and CDR2 is YNFKEQ. The CDR3 length is 17 residues. CDR3 protein: CASSQVIRTGALYEQYF. CDR3 bases: TGTGCCAGCAGCCAAGTTATTCGGACAGGGGCCCTATACGAGCAGTACTTC.

The CDR3 here is CASSSEQGIQETQYF. The CDR3 region has the DNA TGTGCCAGCAGTTCCGAACAGGGGATCCAAGAGACCCAGTACTTC. The chain uses TRBV28 and TRBJ2-5; 7 nucleotides agree with TRBD1. The junction had 6 bases not matched to a gene; V was cut back by 4 bases and J by 1 base. Germline V gene data show CDR1 as MDHEN and CDR2 as SYDVKM. The CDR3 has 15 residues.

The V and J genes are TRBV30 and TRBJ1-1; a weak D match, TRBD1 (6 bases). CDR3 length: 13 amino acids. Looked up from germline, CDR1 is GTSNPN and CDR2 is SVGIG (reference sequence). Trimming cost V 2 bases and J 5 bases, with 12 bases left between them. In DNA, the CDR3 is TGTGCCTGGAGTAAGGGGGGGCGGACTGAAGCTTTCTTT. As protein: CAWSKGGRTEAFF. Based on the CDR3 plus reference TRBV30 and TRBJ1-1, the full variable domain is SQTIHQWPATLVQPVGSPLSLECTVEGTSNPNLYWYRQAAGRGLQLLFYSVGIGQISSEVPQNLSASRPQDRQFILSSKKLLLSDSGFYLCAWSKGGRTEAFFGQGTRLTVV.

This chain uses TRBV7-9 with TRBJ2-1; the D gene is possibly TRBD2 (5 bases). This CDR3 comprises 14 residues. Germline V lookup: CDR1 SEHNR, CDR2 FQNEAQ (reference sequence). V lost 5 bases and J lost 9, with 17 bases in between. As DNA, the CDR3 is TGTGCCAGCAGCCCCCCCGGGGTTGGAGGTGAGCAGTTCTTC. Its translation is CASSPPGVGGEQFF.

The chain joins TRBV6-5 to TRBJ2-1; the D gene is possibly TRBD1 (5 bases). Trimming cost V 6 bases and J 1 base, with 13 bases left between them. The CDR3 consists of 15 residues. The germline V gene has CDR1 MNHEY and CDR2 SVGAGI. This chain's CDR3 is CASRPPNRSYNEQFF. CDR3 sequence (DNA): TGTGCCAGCAGGCCACCTAACAGGTCCTACAATGAGCAGTTCTTC.

This chain uses TRBV5-8 with TRBJ2-3, with 8 bases aligning to TRBD1. With V trimmed by 4 bases and J by 2 bases, 6 bases remained unmatched. The CDR3 contains 15 residues. Germline CDR1 is SGHTS and CDR2 is YDEGEE. CDR3 nucleotides: TGTGCCAGCAGCGCGGGACAGGAGATCACAGATACGCAGTATTTT. Residues: CASSAGQEITDTQYF.

Only one count was recorded for this clone. J is TRBJ2-2 and V is TRBV11-3; TRBD2 aligns across 9 bases. Germline V gene data show CDR1 as SGHNT and CDR2 as YENEEA. V shed 5 bases and J 5 bases; nucleotides not matched to a gene: 3. The CDR3 has 14 residues. DNA of the CDR3: TGTGCCAGCAGCCCGGGACTAGCTACCGGGGAGCTGTTTTTT. Residues: CASSPGLATGELFF.

This clone was observed a few times. The V and J genes are TRBV7-9 and TRBJ2-3, with 10 nucleotides matching TRBD2. The germline gives CDR1 SEHNR, CDR2 FQNEAQ (reference sequence). The CDR3 has 18 amino acids. J was trimmed by 0 bases and V by 2 bases; bases with no gene match: 8. For the CDR3, the DNA is TGTGCCAGCAGCTTACCGCCTCGGACTAGCGGAAGCACAGATACGCAGTATTTT. This sequence encodes CASSLPPRTSGSTDTQYF.

The chain combines TRBV7-9 with TRBJ2-5, with unresolved D. The CDR3 is made up of 14 amino acids. Looked up from germline, CDR1 is SEHNR and CDR2 is FQNEAQ (reference sequence). With 6 bases removed from V and 3 bases from J, the gap between germline ends came to 14 bases. CDR3 nucleotides: TGTGCCAGCAGTCCTAAAACCCCAGAAGAGACCCAGTACTTC. Protein sequence: CASSPKTPEETQYF.

This chain uses TRBV14 with TRBJ2-1, with D possibly matching TRBD2 (6 bases). V lost 1 base, J lost 5 bases, and 15 bases lay in between. The CDR3 covers 16 residues. Germline CDR1 reads SGHDN; CDR2 reads FVKESK. The CDR3 loop is CASSQATSWRDNEQFF. Here the CDR3 DNA reads TGTGCCAGCAGCCAAGCGACTAGTTGGCGAGACAATGAGCAGTTCTTC.

The V and J genes are TRBV11-3 and TRBJ2-5; D call uncertain. V was trimmed by 3 bases and J by 5 bases, leaving 7 bases between them. Germline V gives CDR1 SGHNT, CDR2 YENEEA. This CDR3 spans 12 amino acids. CDR3 amino acids: CASSFPRETQYF. Here the CDR3 DNA reads TGTGCCAGCAGCTTTCCCCGGGAGACCCAGTACTTC.

The chain carries TRBV7-3 and TRBJ2-2; TRBD2 agrees at 8 bases. The CDR3 has 15 amino acids. Looked up from germline, CDR1 is SGHTA and CDR2 is FQGTGA. V lost 5 bases to trimming and J lost 1 base; unmatched junction nucleotides: 3. The CDR3 DNA follows: TGTGCCAGCAGCAGAAGCGGGGGGAACACCGGGGAGCTGTTTTTT. Translation: CASSRSGGNTGELFF.

The chain uses TRBV18 and TRBJ2-7; TRBD2 agrees at 12 bases. The length of the CDR3 is 18 residues. Germline V gives CDR1 KGHSH, CDR2 LQKENI. V shed 2 bases and J 1 base; nucleotides not matched to a gene: 9. The CDR3 here is CASSPGSSGRAFSYEQYF. In DNA form, the CDR3 reads TGTGCCAGCTCACCAGGTTCTAGCGGGAGGGCCTTTTCCTACGAGCAGTACTTC.

The chain is built from TRBV27 and TRBJ2-1; D is tentatively TRBD1 or TRBD2 (5 bases each). The length of the CDR3 is 14 residues. V lost 5 bases and J lost 0, with 8 bases in between. Germline V lookup: CDR1 MNHEY, CDR2 SMNVEV (reference sequence). CDR3 bases: TGTGCCAGCAGTCGGGACGTCTCCTACAATGAGCAGTTCTTC. It yields the protein CASSRDVSYNEQFF.

The chain is built from TRBV7-9 and TRBJ1-1; D not resolved. The CDR3 consists of 14 residues. Trimming took off 3 bases at V and 2 bases at J, with 10 bases between the two ends. CDR1 SEHNR and CDR2 FQNEAQ come from the germline V gene (reference sequence). Written as DNA, the CDR3 is TGTGCCAGCAGCTTGTGGGATGCTAACACTGAAGCTTTCTTT. Its protein is CASSLWDANTEAFF.

This chain links TRBV20-1 with TRBJ2-7; D ambiguous. Germline V lookup: CDR1 DFQATT, CDR2 SNEGSKA (reference sequence). The CDR3 consists of 11 residues. Between the trimmed V and J ends, which lost 3 bases and 3 bases, there was a span of 6 bases. The CDR3 protein is CSASGRYEQYF. In DNA form, the CDR3 reads TGCAGTGCTAGTGGACGCTACGAGCAGTACTTC.

This chain connects TRBV6-1 to TRBJ2-7; TRBD2 matches 9 bases. This CDR3 comprises 14 residues. Trimming removed 5 bases from V and 7 bases from J; junction bases left unmatched: 9. Germline CDR1 MNHNS, CDR2 SASEGT. The CDR3 DNA follows: TGTGCCAGCAGTACGCCACAGGGACTAGCTGAGCAGTACTTC. It translates to CASSTPQGLAEQYF.

J is TRBJ2-7 and V is TRBV7-6; TRBD1 aligns across 7 bases. This CDR3 contains 13 residues. Germline lookup yields CDR1 SGHVS and CDR2 FNYEAQ. The junction had 2 bases not matched to a gene; V was cut back by 5 bases and J by 1 base. The CDR3 sequence is CASSPGGSYEQYF. In nucleotides, the CDR3 is TGTGCCAGCAGCCCAGGGGGTTCCTACGAGCAGTACTTC. The variable domain in full, with the rest retrieved from reference TRBV7-6 and TRBJ2-7, is GAGVSQSPRYKVTKRGQDVALRCDPISGHVSLYWYRQALGQGPEFLTYFNYEAQQDKSGLPNDRFSAERPEGSISTLTIQRTEQRDSAMYRCASSPGGSYEQYFGPGTRLTVT.

The chain uses TRBV28 and TRBJ2-3, with D perhaps assigned TRBD1 or TRBD2 (6 bases each). The CDR3 spans 17 residues. CDR1 is MDHEN, CDR2 SYDVKM, per germline. V lost 8 bases and J lost 3, with 24 bases in between. The CDR3 region has the DNA TGTGCCAGCGATAAAAAAACGGAGGGGGAGGATACAGATACGCAGTATTTT. Its translation is CASDKKTEGEDTDTQYF.

V usage is TRBV5-1 and J usage is TRBJ2-5; 8 nucleotides agree with TRBD2. Trimming took 2 bases from V and 3 from J; bases not matched to a gene: 6. Looked up from germline, CDR1 is SGHRS and CDR2 is YFSETQ. The CDR3 is made up of 15 amino acids. This chain's CDR3 is CASSFAGGGEETQYF. Here the CDR3 DNA reads TGCGCCAGCAGCTTCGCGGGAGGAGGGGAAGAGACCCAGTACTTC.